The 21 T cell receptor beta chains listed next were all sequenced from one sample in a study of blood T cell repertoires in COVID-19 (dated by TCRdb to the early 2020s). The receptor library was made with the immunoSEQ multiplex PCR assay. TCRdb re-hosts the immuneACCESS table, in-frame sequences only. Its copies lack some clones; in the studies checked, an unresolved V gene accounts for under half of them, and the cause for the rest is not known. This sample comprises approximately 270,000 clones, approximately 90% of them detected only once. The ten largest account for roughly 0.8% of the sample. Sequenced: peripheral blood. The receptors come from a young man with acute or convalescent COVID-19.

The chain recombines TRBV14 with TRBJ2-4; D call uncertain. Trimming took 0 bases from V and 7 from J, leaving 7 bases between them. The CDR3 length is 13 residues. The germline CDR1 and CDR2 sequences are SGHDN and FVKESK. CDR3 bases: TGTGCCAGCAGCCAAGATTTTCAGAACATTCAGTACTTC. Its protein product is CASSQDFQNIQYF. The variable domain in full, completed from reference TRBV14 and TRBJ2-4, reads EAGVTQFPSHSVIEKGQTVTLRCDPISGHDNLYWYRRVMGKEIKFLLHFVKESKQDESGMPNNRFLAERTGGTYSTLKVQPAELEDSGVYFCASSQDFQNIQYFGAGTRLSVL.

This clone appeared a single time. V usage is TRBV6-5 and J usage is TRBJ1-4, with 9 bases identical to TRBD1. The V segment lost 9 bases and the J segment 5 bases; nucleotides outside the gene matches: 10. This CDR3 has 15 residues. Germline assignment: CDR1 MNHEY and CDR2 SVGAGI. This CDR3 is CASETGGQGNEKLFF. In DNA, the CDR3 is TGTGCCAGTGAAACGGGGGGACAGGGCAATGAAAAACTGTTTTTT.

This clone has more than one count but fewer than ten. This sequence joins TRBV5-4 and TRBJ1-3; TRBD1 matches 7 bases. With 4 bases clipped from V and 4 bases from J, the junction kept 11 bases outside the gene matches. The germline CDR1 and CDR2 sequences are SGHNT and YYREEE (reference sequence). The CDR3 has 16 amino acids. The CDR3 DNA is TGTGCCAGCAGCAGTACAGGGGTCGCTGGAGGAAACACCATATATTTT. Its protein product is CASSSTGVAGGNTIYF.

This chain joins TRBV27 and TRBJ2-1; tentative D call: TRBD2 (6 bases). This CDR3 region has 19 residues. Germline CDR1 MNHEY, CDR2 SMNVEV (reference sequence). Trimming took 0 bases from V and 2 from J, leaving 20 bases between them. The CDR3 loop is CASSLSRGIRVKAYNEQFF. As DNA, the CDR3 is TGTGCCAGCAGTTTATCGCGGGGAATCAGGGTTAAGGCCTACAATGAGCAGTTCTTC.

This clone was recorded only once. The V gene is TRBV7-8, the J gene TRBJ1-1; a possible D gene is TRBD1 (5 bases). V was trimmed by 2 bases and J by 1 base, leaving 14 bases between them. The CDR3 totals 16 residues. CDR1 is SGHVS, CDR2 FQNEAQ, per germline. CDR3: CASSLRGRQQNTEAFF. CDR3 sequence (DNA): TGTGCCAGCAGCTTAAGGGGAAGACAGCAGAACACTGAAGCTTTCTTT.

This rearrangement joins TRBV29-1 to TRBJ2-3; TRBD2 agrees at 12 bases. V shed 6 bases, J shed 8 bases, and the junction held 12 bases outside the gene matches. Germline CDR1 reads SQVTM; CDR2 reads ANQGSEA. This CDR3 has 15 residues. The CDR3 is CSVPTSGGATSTQYF. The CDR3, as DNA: TGCAGCGTCCCGACTAGCGGGGGCGCAACTAGTACGCAGTATTTT.

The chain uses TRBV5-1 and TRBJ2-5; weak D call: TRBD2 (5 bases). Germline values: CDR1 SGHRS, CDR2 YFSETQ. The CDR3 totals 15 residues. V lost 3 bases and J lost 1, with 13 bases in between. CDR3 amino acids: CASSSWSGIQETQYF. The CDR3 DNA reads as TGCGCCAGCAGCTCGTGGTCGGGGATCCAAGAGACCCAGTACTTC.

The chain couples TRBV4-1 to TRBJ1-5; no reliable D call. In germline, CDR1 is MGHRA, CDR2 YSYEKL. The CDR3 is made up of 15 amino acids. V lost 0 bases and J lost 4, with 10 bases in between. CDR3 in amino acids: CASSQERGRNQPQHF. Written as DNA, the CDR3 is TGCGCCAGCAGCCAAGAACGAGGGCGGAATCAGCCCCAGCATTTT.

CDR3 nucleotides: TGTGCCAGCAGTTACCTCCAGTACCAAGAGACCCAGTACTTC. This translates into CASSYLQYQETQYF. The chain combines TRBV6-5 with TRBJ2-5; D call uncertain. The length of the CDR3 is 14 residues. Trimming removed 2 bases at V and 0 bases at J, with 7 bases between. The germline V gene has CDR1 MNHEY and CDR2 SVGAGI.

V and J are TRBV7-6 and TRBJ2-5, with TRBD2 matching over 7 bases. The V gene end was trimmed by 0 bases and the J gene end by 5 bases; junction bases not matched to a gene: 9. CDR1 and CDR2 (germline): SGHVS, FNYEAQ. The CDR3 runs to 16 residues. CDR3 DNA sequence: TGTGCCAGCAGCTTAGCGAGCGGGACTCGGGGGGAGACCCAGTACTTC. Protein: CASSLASGTRGETQYF.

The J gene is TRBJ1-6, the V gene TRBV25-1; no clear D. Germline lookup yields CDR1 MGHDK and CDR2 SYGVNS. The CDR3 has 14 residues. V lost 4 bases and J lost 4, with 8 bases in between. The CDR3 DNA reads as TGTGCCAGCAGTGCACGGAGTTATAATTCACCCCTCCACTTT. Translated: CASSARSYNSPLHF.

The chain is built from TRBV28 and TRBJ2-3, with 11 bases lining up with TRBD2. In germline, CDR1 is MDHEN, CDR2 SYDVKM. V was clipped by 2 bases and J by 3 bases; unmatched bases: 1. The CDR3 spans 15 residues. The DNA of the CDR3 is TGTGCCAGCAGTTTAACTAGCGGGAGTACAGATACGCAGTATTTT. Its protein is CASSLTSGSTDTQYF.

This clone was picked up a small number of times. The DNA for the CDR3 is TGTGCCAGCAGCTTGGGGTTATGGGACAGGGGGCCTCTAGACTATGGCTACACCTTC. It encodes CASSLGLWDRGPLDYGYTF. The V gene is TRBV5-4, the J gene TRBJ1-2, with TRBD1 matching 12 bases. Germline lookup yields CDR1 SGHNT and CDR2 YYREEE (reference sequence). The CDR3 has 19 residues. J gave up 3 bases and V 0 bases, and 12 bases lay outside the gene matches.

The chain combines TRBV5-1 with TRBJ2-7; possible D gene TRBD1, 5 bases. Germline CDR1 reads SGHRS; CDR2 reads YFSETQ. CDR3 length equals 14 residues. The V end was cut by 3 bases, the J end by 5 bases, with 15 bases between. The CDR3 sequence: CASSSRVQGHEQYF. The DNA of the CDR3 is TGCGCCAGCAGCTCCCGAGTCCAGGGTCACGAGCAGTACTTC.

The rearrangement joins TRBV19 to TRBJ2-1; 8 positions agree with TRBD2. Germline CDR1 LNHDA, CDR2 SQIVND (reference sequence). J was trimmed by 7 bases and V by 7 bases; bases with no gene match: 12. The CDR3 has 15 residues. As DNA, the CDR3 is TGTGCCAGTAAGTCCGTGTCGGGAGGGCTTAATGAGCAGTTCTTC. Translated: CASKSVSGGLNEQFF.

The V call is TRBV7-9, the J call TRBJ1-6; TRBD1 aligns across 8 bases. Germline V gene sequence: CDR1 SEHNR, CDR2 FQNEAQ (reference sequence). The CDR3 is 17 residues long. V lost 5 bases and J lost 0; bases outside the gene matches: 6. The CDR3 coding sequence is TGTGCCAGCAGCCCGGGGGACAGGAGCTCCTATAATTCACCCCTCCACTTT. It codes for CASSPGDRSSYNSPLHF.

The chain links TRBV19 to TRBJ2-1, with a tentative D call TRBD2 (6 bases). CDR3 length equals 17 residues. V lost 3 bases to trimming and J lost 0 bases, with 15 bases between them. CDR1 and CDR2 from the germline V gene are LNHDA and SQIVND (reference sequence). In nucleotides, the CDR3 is TGTGCCAGTAGTATGATTCGGGGGTCCAGCTCCTACAATGAGCAGTTCTTC. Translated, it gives CASSMIRGSSSYNEQFF. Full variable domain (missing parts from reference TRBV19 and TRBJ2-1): DGGITQSPKYLFRKEGQNVTLSCEQNLNHDAMYWYRQDPGQGLRLIYYSQIVNDFQKGDIAEGYSVSREKKESFPLTVTSAQKNPTAFYLCASSMIRGSSSYNEQFFGPGTRLTVL.

For the CDR3, the DNA is TGTGCCAGCGGTCGCGGGGTACAGGCAGATACGCAGTATTTT. Protein: CASGRGVQADTQYF. The chain is built from TRBV11-1 and TRBJ2-3, with TRBD2 as a possible D gene (6 bases). This CDR3 is 14 amino acids long. Germline CDR1 SGHAT, CDR2 FQDESV (reference sequence). V dropped 8 bases and J dropped 4 bases, with 16 bases sitting between them. Full variable domain (missing parts from reference TRBV11-1 and TRBJ2-3): EAEVAQSPRYKITEKSQAVAFWCDPISGHATLYWYRQILGQGPELLVQFQDESVVDDSQLPKDRFSAERLKGVDSTLKIQPAELGDSAMYLCASGRGVQADTQYFGPGTRLTVL.

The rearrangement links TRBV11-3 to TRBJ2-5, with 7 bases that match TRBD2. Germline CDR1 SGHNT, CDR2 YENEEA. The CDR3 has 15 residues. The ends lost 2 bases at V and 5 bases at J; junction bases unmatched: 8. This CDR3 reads CASSLILAETETQYF. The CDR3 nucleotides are TGTGCCAGCAGCTTAATTCTAGCGGAAACGGAGACCCAGTACTTC.

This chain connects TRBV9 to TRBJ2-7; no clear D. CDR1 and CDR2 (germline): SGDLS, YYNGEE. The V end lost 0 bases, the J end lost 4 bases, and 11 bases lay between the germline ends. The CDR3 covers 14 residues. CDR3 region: CASSVDEVRYEQYF. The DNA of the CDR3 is TGTGCCAGCAGCGTAGATGAGGTTAGGTACGAGCAGTACTTC.

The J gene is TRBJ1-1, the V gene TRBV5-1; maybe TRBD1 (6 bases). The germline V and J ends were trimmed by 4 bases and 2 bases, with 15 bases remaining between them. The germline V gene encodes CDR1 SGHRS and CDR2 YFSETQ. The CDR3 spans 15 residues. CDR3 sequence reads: CASSRTGPLNTEAFF. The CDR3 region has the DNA TGCGCCAGCAGCCGAACAGGGCCATTAAACACTGAAGCTTTCTTT. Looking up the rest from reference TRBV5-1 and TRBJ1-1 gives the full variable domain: KAGVTQTPRYLIKTRGQQVTLSCSPISGHRSVSWYQQTPGQGLQFLFEYFSETQRNKGNFPGRFSGRQFSNSRSEMNVSTLELGDSALYLCASSRTGPLNTEAFFGQGTRLTVV.